This TCR beta chain emerged from a study of blood T cell repertoires in COVID-19. Study-level information: Sites in the United States, Italy and Spain provided acute and convalescent COVID-19 samples.

Using immunoSEQ multiplex PCR, the repertoire was profiled, and TCRdb retains in-frame clones only, with some absent. There are over 120,000 clones in the sample; about 83% occur only once, and around 8.3% lies in the top ten. Sequenced material: peripheral blood. The sequence derives from a woman aged 45-65 years with active or convalescent COVID-19.

The CDR3 DNA is TGTGCCAGCAGTGAAAGACAGCCCTACGAGCAGTACTTC. Translated, it gives CASSERQPYEQYF. V gene TRBV6-1 combines with J gene TRBJ2-7; a weak D match, TRBD1 (5 bases). V was trimmed by 2 bases and J by 2 bases, leaving 7 bases between them. Germline V CDR1 and CDR2: MNHNS, SASEGT. The CDR3 has 13 residues.